Below, 27 T cell receptor beta chains from the same sample are listed, as sequenced in a study of cytomegalovirus exposure and HLA in healthy donors. Method: immunoSEQ multiplex PCR; TCRdb's copy keeps in-frame clones and lacks some. The data show 200,000 to 250,000 clones, around 80% seen once. Sequenced: PBMCs. The source is a woman aged 25 to 39 in good health and CMV-seropositive.

The chain links TRBV5-5 to TRBJ1-6, with TRBD1 matching over 7 bases. The CDR3 length is 16 residues. V trimming: 4 bases; J trimming: 4 bases; junction bases outside the gene matches: 8. Germline CDR1 and CDR2: SGHKS and YYEKEE (reference sequence). The CDR3 protein is CASSERTGRYNSPLHF. The CDR3, as DNA: TGTGCCAGCAGCGAGAGGACAGGCCGGTATAATTCACCCCTCCACTTT.

In nucleotides, the CDR3 is TGCGCCAGCTCCTCCACTAGCGGGAGTTTTGAGACCCAGTACTTC. Protein product: CASSSTSGSFETQYF. The genes are TRBV5-1 and TRBJ2-5; 11 bases match TRBD2. Germline trimming cut 7 bases from V and 5 bases from J; bases unmatched to any gene: 10. Germline values: CDR1 SGHRS, CDR2 YFSETQ. This CDR3 has 15 residues. The full variable domain, completed using reference TRBV5-1 and TRBJ2-5, is KAGVTQTPRYLIKTRGQQVTLSCSPISGHRSVSWYQQTPGQGLQFLFEYFSETQRNKGNFPGRFSGRQFSNSRSEMNVSTLELGDSALYLCASSSTSGSFETQYFGPGTRLLVL.

The chain couples TRBV14 to TRBJ1-1; D is uncertain. This CDR3 comprises 13 residues. V was cut by 0 bases and J by 4 bases, with 6 bases left in between. The germline V gene encodes CDR1 SGHDN and CDR2 FVKESK. The CDR3 spells CASSQDRATEAFF. The CDR3 DNA reads TGTGCCAGCAGCCAAGATCGGGCCACTGAAGCTTTCTTT.

The chain joins TRBV19 to TRBJ2-1, with D perhaps matching TRBD2 (5 bases). Trimming pared 5 bases from V and 0 bases from J, leaving 17 bases between. The CDR3 consists of 17 residues. Germline loops: CDR1 LNHDA, CDR2 SQIVND (reference sequence). The CDR3: CASSRRTVLSSYNEQFF. CDR3 nucleotide sequence: TGTGCCAGTAGTCGCAGGACTGTCTTGAGCTCCTACAATGAGCAGTTCTTC.

The V gene is TRBV9, the J gene TRBJ2-2, with D possibly TRBD2 on 7 matching bases. Trimming removed 10 bases from V and 14 bases from J, with 15 bases in between. Germline V CDR1 and CDR2: SGDLS, YYNGEE. The CDR3 is made up of 10 amino acids. Written as DNA, the CDR3 is TGTGCCGCCGGGGGCGGGAGTCTGTTTTTT. This codes for CAAGGGSLFF. The entire variable domain, with the rest obtained from reference TRBV9 and TRBJ2-2, is as follows: DSGVTQTPKHLITATGQRVTLRCSPRSGDLSVYWYQQSLDQGLQFLIQYYNGEERAKGNILERFSAQQFPDLHSELNLSSLELGDSALYFCAAGGGSLFFGEGSRLTVL.

The sample holds one count of this clone. The rearrangement joins TRBV29-1 to TRBJ2-3; D gene uncertain. The CDR3 has 13 amino acids. Germline assignment: CDR1 SQVTM and CDR2 ANQGSEA. V lost 7 bases and J lost 1, with 12 bases in between. The CDR3, as DNA: TGCAGCGCCGACGGTGGTGGCACAGATACGCAGTATTTT. Translated: CSADGGGTDTQYF.

The rearrangement uses TRBV11-1 and TRBJ2-3, with D hard to call. Germline V gene sequence: CDR1 SGHAT, CDR2 FQDESV (reference sequence). V lost 3 bases, J lost 4 bases, and 5 bases lay in between. The CDR3 is 12 residues long. This CDR3 reads CASSFGADTQYF. DNA for the CDR3: TGTGCCAGCAGCTTTGGGGCAGATACGCAGTATTTT.

This clone was seen just once. V gene TRBV4-1 combines with J gene TRBJ2-7; TRBD1 might be the D (6 bases). V was cut by 5 bases and J by 3 bases, with 11 bases left in between. Germline CDR1 is MGHRA and CDR2 is YSYEKL. This CDR3 is built from 13 residues. CDR3 nucleotides: TGCGCCAGCAGCACGGACAGAGACTACGAGCAGTACTTC. Protein sequence: CASSTDRDYEQYF.

The rearrangement uses TRBV25-1 and TRBJ1-2; D might be TRBD1 (5 bases). Trimming cost V 3 bases and J 1 base, with 6 bases left between them. From germline, CDR1 is MGHDK and CDR2 SYGVNS. CDR3 size: 13 residues. CDR3 sequence reads: CASSEQGNYGYTF. CDR3 sequence (DNA): TGTGCCAGCAGTGAGCAGGGTAACTATGGCTACACCTTC.

J is TRBJ1-4 and V is TRBV5-6; the D gene is possibly TRBD1 (6 bases). The CDR3 covers 15 residues. V was clipped by 3 bases and J by 8 bases, with 17 bases between them. Per germline, CDR1 SGHDT and CDR2 YYEEEE. The CDR3: CASSSLRGAGEKLFF. The CDR3 DNA reads TGTGCCAGCAGCTCACTTCGGGGGGCCGGGGAAAAACTGTTTTTT.

V gene TRBV27 combines with J gene TRBJ1-1, with 8 nucleotides matching TRBD1. Germline lookup yields CDR1 MNHEY and CDR2 SMNVEV (reference sequence). This CDR3 has 14 residues. V shed 4 bases and J 7 bases; nucleotides not matched to a gene: 8. The CDR3 reads CASSSSRDRFEAFF. CDR3 DNA sequence: TGTGCCAGCAGTTCGTCCCGGGACAGGTTTGAAGCTTTCTTT.

CDR3 in DNA: TGTGCCAGCAGCCCCCTGGAGATCTCCTACGAGCAGTACTTC. The encoded protein is CASSPLEISYEQYF. The rearrangement links TRBV7-6 to TRBJ2-7, with D unclear. Between the trimmed V and J ends, which lost 5 bases and 0 bases, there was a span of 11 bases. This CDR3 has 14 amino acids. Germline CDR1 SGHVS, CDR2 FNYEAQ.

V and J are TRBV5-4 and TRBJ2-2; unclear D gene. Trimming took 6 bases from V and 4 from J, leaving 16 bases between them. The CDR3 extends over 15 amino acids. Germline lookup yields CDR1 SGHNT and CDR2 YYREEE (reference sequence). The CDR3 loop is CASTRLDGTTGELFF. In nucleotides, the CDR3 is TGTGCCAGCACTCGCCTCGACGGAACCACCGGGGAGCTGTTTTTT. Full variable domain (remainder filled in from reference TRBV5-4 and TRBJ2-2): ETGVTQSPTHLIKTRGQQVTLRCSSQSGHNTVSWYQQALGQGPQFIFQYYREEENGRGNFPPRFSGLQFPNYSSELNVNALELDDSALYLCASTRLDGTTGELFFGEGSRLTVL.

The CDR3 DNA is TGTGCCAGCAGCTCGAACAACGTAGGGGGATTGCGGGCCTATGGCTACACCTTC. It codes for CASSSNNVGGLRAYGYTF. V and J are TRBV13 and TRBJ1-2, with D tentatively TRBD1 (6 bases). The CDR3 consists of 18 residues. V shed 4 bases and J shed 4 bases, with 25 bases lying between them. Germline V gene sequence: CDR1 PRHDT, CDR2 FYEKMQ (reference sequence).

The chain recombines TRBV5-1 with TRBJ1-1, with 8 bases lining up with TRBD1. The germline gives CDR1 SGHRS, CDR2 YFSETQ. The CDR3 has 15 amino acids. Unmatched junction bases numbered 8, after V lost 1 base and J lost 6 bases. The CDR3 nucleotides are TGCGCCAGCAGCTTGCCCCGACAGGGGCTCTCTGAAGCTTTCTTT. Translating gives CASSLPRQGLSEAFF.

This clone was counted a single time. The V gene is TRBV6-4, the J gene TRBJ2-1; possibly TRBD2 for D (6 bases). This CDR3 spans 16 amino acids. Between the trimmed V and J ends, which lost 5 bases and 9 bases, there was a span of 23 bases. CDR1 is MRHNA and CDR2 is SNTAGT in the germline V gene. CDR3 protein: CASSSELAAEHAEQFF. The CDR3 DNA reads as TGTGCCAGCAGTTCCGAACTAGCAGCAGAGCACGCTGAGCAGTTCTTC.

V and J are TRBV18 and TRBJ2-1; 8 bases are shared with TRBD2. V shed 2 bases, J shed 6 bases, and the junction held 12 bases outside the gene matches. The CDR3 contains 17 residues. Germline CDR1 is KGHSH and CDR2 is LQKENI. In nucleotides, the CDR3 is TGTGCCAGCTCACCAGGGAGCGGGGGCCACGGTGGCAATGAGCAGTTCTTC. This sequence encodes CASSPGSGGHGGNEQFF.

The chain uses TRBV11-2 and TRBJ2-7; TRBD1 or TRBD2 may be the D gene (5 bases each). Germline loops: CDR1 SGHAT, CDR2 FQNNGV. The CDR3 extends over 17 amino acids. V dropped 2 bases and J dropped 6 bases, with 23 bases sitting between them. The CDR3 DNA follows: TGTGCCAGCAGCTTATTTCTGGGGACCCCGCGCCCACGCGAGCAGTACTTC. This sequence encodes CASSLFLGTPRPREQYF.

The chain employs TRBV30 and TRBJ1-1; D not certain. The CDR3 has 15 residues. Germline V gene lookup returns CDR1 GTSNPN and CDR2 SVGIG (reference sequence). The ends were cut back, 4 bases at V and 5 bases at J, with 20 bases in the middle. The CDR3 nucleotides read TGTGCCTGGAACCGGGCAGCCGGGGTTGGGACTGAAGCTTTCTTT. Residues: CAWNRAAGVGTEAFF. The whole variable domain, remainder taken from reference TRBV30 and TRBJ1-1, is SQTIHQWPATLVQPVGSPLSLECTVEGTSNPNLYWYRQAAGRGLQLLFYSVGIGQISSEVPQNLSASRPQDRQFILSSKKLLLSDSGFYLCAWNRAAGVGTEAFFGQGTRLTVV.

The CDR3 protein is CASSLDREAFF. Here the CDR3 DNA reads TGCGCCAGCAGCTTGGACAGAGAAGCTTTCTTT. The V call is TRBV5-1, the J call TRBJ1-1; D unclear. This CDR3 has 11 residues. The V end lost 0 bases, the J end lost 8 bases, and 5 bases lay between the germline ends. Germline V lookup: CDR1 SGHRS, CDR2 YFSETQ.

Note on this clone: In the same sample, other DNA sequences code for this CDR3. CDR3 nucleotides: TGTGCCTGGAGCGTTAGCTCCTACGAGCAGTACTTC. Protein: CAWSVSSYEQYF. This chain joins TRBV30 and TRBJ2-7, with no clear D. V was trimmed by 3 bases and J by 0 bases, leaving 6 bases between them. Germline CDR1 GTSNPN, CDR2 SVGIG (reference sequence). The CDR3 length is 12 residues.

The V call is TRBV7-2, the J call TRBJ2-3; possibly TRBD2 for D (5 bases). Between the trimmed V and J ends, which lost 5 bases and 6 bases, there was a span of 12 bases. The CDR3 runs 13 residues. The V gene's germline CDR1 is SGHTA and CDR2 FQGNSA. CDR3 nucleotide sequence: TGTGCCAGCAGCCCTCCGGGGTGGGATACGCAGTATTTT. Its protein is CASSPPGWDTQYF.

The chain has TRBV30 and TRBJ1-2, with TRBD1 matching 11 bases. Germline CDR1 is GTSNPN and CDR2 is SVGIG (reference sequence). The CDR3 has 17 amino acids. Losses at the gene ends were 1 base for V and 4 bases for J; bases not matched to a gene: 11. In DNA, the CDR3 is TGTGCCTGGAGTGGCCGGACAGGGGGCGCGGGATTCTATGGCTACACCTTC. Translating it yields CAWSGRTGGAGFYGYTF.

The rearrangement uses TRBV6-1 and TRBJ2-2; D might be TRBD1 (6 bases). Trimming pared 8 bases from V and 3 bases from J, leaving 13 bases between. The germline V gene has CDR1 MNHNS and CDR2 SASEGT. The CDR3 length is 14 residues. As DNA, the CDR3 is TGTGCCAGCCTCGAGAAGGGGGACACCGGGGAGCTGTTTTTT. It translates to CASLEKGDTGELFF.

The rearrangement uses TRBV5-1 and TRBJ1-4; D ambiguous. Trimming stripped 4 bases from V and 0 bases from J, with 7 bases between. The CDR3 runs to 14 residues. Germline V gene sequence: CDR1 SGHRS, CDR2 YFSETQ. The CDR3 here is CASSAYATNEKLFF. The CDR3 nucleotides read TGCGCCAGCAGCGCCTATGCAACTAATGAAAAACTGTTTTTT.

The chain couples TRBV7-8 to TRBJ1-5; D gene unclear. V gave up 0 bases and J gave up 6 bases, with 6 bases separating them. This CDR3 is built from 13 residues. The germline CDR1 and CDR2 sequences are SGHVS and FQNEAQ. In nucleotides, the CDR3 is TGTGCCAGCAGCTTAGCGTCTACTCAGCCCCAGCATTTT. Its protein product is CASSLASTQPQHF.

The V and J genes are TRBV15 and TRBJ2-1, with D unresolved. The CDR3 covers 13 residues. The V gene's germline CDR1 is LNHNV and CDR2 YYDKDF (reference sequence). The ends were cut back, 5 bases at V and 13 bases at J, with 18 bases in the middle. CDR3 in DNA: TGTGCCACCAGCCCCAGCACGCGCTATCGACAGTTCTTC. It codes for CATSPSTRYRQFF.